This T cell receptor (beta chain) was recovered during a study of blood T cell repertoires in COVID-19 (dated by TCRdb to the early 2020s). With respect to the entire study: Samples covering the acute and convalescent phases of COVID-19 were provided by collaborators in the United States, Italy and Spain. The samples were drawn from the first 160 participants of the ongoing ImmuneRACE study and from some 1,300 subjects provided by 6 global collaborators. Deeply sampled blood TCRbeta repertoires from subjects exposed to, actively infected with, or recovered from COVID-19 were included in the dataset. The prospective study material was composed of cDNA or gDNA derived from T cells, B-cell-depleted T cells, or PBMCs. HLA class I and class II types, where available, came from metadata supplied by the sample provider rather than from assay-based typing. The repertoires were released in a freely available public database intended as a resource for research on the immune response to SARS-CoV-2. Nearly every sample came with metadata listing a de-identified subject ID, COVID-19 status, age in years and sex.

The full study reports these points: How much clinical and demographic metadata was included differed by source and by participant, and the metadata was provided uncurated.

Deletion took 2 bases off V and 2 bases off J, with a span of 7 bases between the germline ends. The germline V gene (reference sequence) sets CDR1 to MNHNY and CDR2 to SVGAGI. From cysteine to phenylalanine, the CDR3 is 14 amino acids long. Of the read, only the CDR3 DNA is kept; its 42 bases are in frame from base 1. The immunoSEQ Assay, a bias-controlled multiplex PCR, was used to amplify TCRbeta CDR3 regions from genomic DNA. As for the authors' bioinformatics: The number of nucleated cells in each sample was estimated by amplification of reference gene primers within the assay. Sequence reads were collapsed and filtered to measure the absolute abundance of every unique TCRbeta CDR3 rearrangement. For each sample, productive Simpson clonality was calculated by taking the square root of Simpson's diversity index across productive rearrangements. The source is immuneACCESS, and TCRdb retained only in-frame sequences with V and J called. Part of the clones is not carried over; for the studies checked, unresolved V genes explain less than half of this, and the remainder is unexplained. The DNA gave D and trimming, while V, J and clone size come from that table. This sample lists 55,000 to 80,000 clones; approximately 83% were detected once. Roughly 30% of the sample is in the top ten clones.

The collaborating institutions used their own protocols to collect whole blood in K2EDTA tubes. For TCRbeta analysis, collaborators shipped samples in one of three forms: frozen whole blood, isolated PBMCs, or DNA extracted from either of those sample types. Note on this clone: Its binding antigen is unknown. Qualities for individual bases were not recorded, and no much larger clone is one base off.

Sequenced input: peripheral blood. Here the chain combines TRBV6-6 and TRBJ2-1; the D gene is possibly TRBD2, with 5 bases matching. The source of this sequence is a man between 70 and 80 years old with acute or convalescent COVID-19. The nucleotides read TGTGCCAGCAGTTACCGGACTGCCTACAATGAGCAGTTCTTC. Its translation is CASSYRTAYNEQFF.